This T cell receptor (beta chain) was profiled in a study of lymphopenia after photon versus proton radiotherapy. The CDR3 extends over 18 amino acids. V shed 5 bases, J shed 2 bases, and the junction held 16 bases outside the gene matches. Germline V gene sequence: CDR1 SEHNR, CDR2 FQNEAQ (reference sequence). The table came from immunoSEQ multiplex PCR; TCRdb's copy has only in-frame clones and leaves some out. The sample has over 15,000 clones, about 93% seen once. The sample here was peripheral blood, taken from a patient treated with photon-based radiotherapy. This receptor was taken from a man aged 55 to 69 with pancreatic cancer. The gene calls are TRBV7-9 and TRBJ2-5; 8 nucleotides match TRBD2. The CDR3 bases are TGTGCCAGCAGCACCCCGGCTGGCGCTAGCGGGCTACAAGAGACCCAGTACTTC. The encoded protein is CASSTPAGASGLQETQYF.